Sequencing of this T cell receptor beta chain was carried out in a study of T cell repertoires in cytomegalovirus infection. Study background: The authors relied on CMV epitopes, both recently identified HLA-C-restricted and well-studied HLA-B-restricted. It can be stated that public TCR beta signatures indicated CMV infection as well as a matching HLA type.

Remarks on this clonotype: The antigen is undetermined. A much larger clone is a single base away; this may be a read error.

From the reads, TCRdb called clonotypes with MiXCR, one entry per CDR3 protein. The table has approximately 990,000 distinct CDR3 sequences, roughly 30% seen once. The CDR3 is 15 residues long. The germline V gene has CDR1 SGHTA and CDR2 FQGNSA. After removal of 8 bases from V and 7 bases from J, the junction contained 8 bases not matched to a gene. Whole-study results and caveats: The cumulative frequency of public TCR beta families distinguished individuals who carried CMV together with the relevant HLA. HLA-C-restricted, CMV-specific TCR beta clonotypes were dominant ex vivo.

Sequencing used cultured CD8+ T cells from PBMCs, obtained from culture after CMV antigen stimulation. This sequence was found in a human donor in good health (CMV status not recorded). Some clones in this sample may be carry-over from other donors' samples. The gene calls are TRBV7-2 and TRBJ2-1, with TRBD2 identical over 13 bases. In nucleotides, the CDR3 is TGTGCCAGCGGCGTGACTAGCGGGGGGCATAATGAGCAGTTCTTC. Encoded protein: CASGVTSGGHNEQFF.